This T cell receptor (beta chain) is drawn from a study of blood T cell repertoires in COVID-19. Data came from immunoSEQ multiplex PCR; TCRdb stores just in-frame clones and leaves some out. The profile shows about 150,000 clones, roughly 82% of them singletons. Germline values: CDR1 LGHNA, CDR2 YSLEER. Trimming cost V 1 base and J 4 bases, with 12 bases left between them. CDR3 size: 15 residues. The specimen was peripheral blood. The source is a woman aged 45 to 65 with acute or convalescent COVID-19. This chain links TRBV4-3 with TRBJ2-3; D is perhaps TRBD2 (6 bases). CDR3 sequence: CASSQAGVGPDTQYF. In DNA form, the CDR3 reads TGCGCCAGCAGCCAAGCGGGAGTTGGCCCAGATACGCAGTATTTT.